This is a list of T cell receptor beta chains from one sample in a study of monozygotic twins with inflammatory bowel disease. Following a re-call of the 5' RACE reads, TCRdb has one entry per CDR3 protein and lacks DNA. This repertoire includes some 450,000 distinct CDR3 sequences. The specimen was blood. The origin of the receptors is a human donor with ulcerative colitis or Crohn's disease, or a healthy co-twin of an affected twin (not recorded which). Each CDR3 is given with its conserved first and last residue.

v_call,j_call,cdr3_aa
TRBV18,TRBJ2-1,CASSPRSSTHNEQFF
TRBV25-1,TRBJ2-4,CASSAGQGGDIQYF
TRBV18,TRBJ2-5,CASSESGRQETQYF
TRBV24-1,TRBJ2-1,CATSDLRLGFEQFF
TRBV29-1,TRBJ1-4,CSVAAGGTNEKLFF
TRBV6-5,TRBJ2-7,CASSYQWPTTYEQYF
TRBV5-1,TRBJ2-3,CASSSGISTDTQYF
TRBV5-1,TRBJ2-1,CASSLGLAGAREQFF
TRBV30,TRBJ1-3,CAWSRSGQLRSSGNTIYF
TRBV7-7,TRBJ2-5,CASSLGAGVQETQYF
TRBV7-2,TRBJ2-4,CASSLSSGIQNIQYF
TRBV11-1,TRBJ2-1,CASSPGSWSSYNEQFF
TRBV18,TRBJ1-1,CASSPPSRGYNTEAFF
TRBV18,TRBJ1-5,CASSPPGKGLSNQPQHF
TRBV5-1,TRBJ2-1,CASSLSGQGYNEQFF
TRBV12-3/TRBV12-4,TRBJ2-7,CASSFGGPLEQYF
TRBV20-1,TRBJ2-7,CSADSGRGEQYF
TRBV10-3,TRBJ1-2,CAISESGGYGYTF
TRBV28,TRBJ2-1,CASRWGDLSGEQFF
TRBV7-2,TRBJ2-3,CASSLLRAATDTQYF
TRBV5-1,TRBJ2-7,CASSAGQSYEQYF
TRBV9,TRBJ2-1,CASSAGVGVTYNEQFF
TRBV12-3/TRBV12-4,TRBJ2-3,CASSSTTDTQYF
TRBV3-1,TRBJ1-1,CASSPTSWGTEAFF
TRBV11-2,TRBJ2-1,CASSRTDGTPEQFF
TRBV12-3/TRBV12-4,TRBJ2-1,CASSYGGNHYNEQFF
TRBV12-5,TRBJ2-2,CASAQDRINTGELFF
TRBV19,TRBJ2-1,CASSNYGRGSSYNEQFF
TRBV19,TRBJ2-5,CASRTTSGGYETQYF
TRBV7-9,TRBJ2-7,CASSDGRAYEQYF
TRBV12-3/TRBV12-4,TRBJ2-7,CASKSGTSPNEQYF
TRBV3-1,TRBJ2-3,CASSPFGLAGITDTQYF
TRBV7-9,TRBJ2-5,CASSLVETAKETQYF
TRBV28,TRBJ2-5,CASRPGLAGLKETQYF
TRBV28,TRBJ2-7,CASSTNLEGHRYEQYF
TRBV20-1,TRBJ1-1,CSAAGQTFNTEAFF
TRBV5-1,TRBJ2-7,CASSPTNSYEQYF
TRBV6-1,TRBJ2-3,CASRGATGGADTQYF
TRBV18,TRBJ1-1,CASSVGTDTEAFF
TRBV29-1,TRBJ2-3,CSVPGHRSTDTQYF
TRBV7-9,TRBJ2-7,CASSSGGTLGYEQYF
TRBV11-2,TRBJ2-1,CASFSSNEQFF
TRBV20-1,TRBJ1-2,CSARASSNYGYTF
TRBV5-8,TRBJ2-7,CASRQGLAESSYEQYF